This is a list of T cell receptor beta chains from one sample in a study of cytomegalovirus exposure and HLA in healthy donors. The method was immunoSEQ multiplex PCR; TCRdb's version includes in-frame clones alone and lacks a portion of them. This table has some 200,000 clones, about 81% appearing once. The sample was PBMCs. All receptors derive from a woman aged 18 to 35 in good health and CMV-seronegative. Both conserved end residues are part of each CDR3. The D gene is left open where the match is weak. Clone size is not always given. Where it is, it says once, few, many or a class for expanded clones.

D	size	V	J	CDR3	DNA
TRBD1	.	TRBV7-9	TRBJ2-3	CASSFDRGEISTDTQYF	TGTGCCAGCAGCTTCGACAGGGGAGAGATTAGCACAGATACGCAGTATTTT
TRBD1	.	TRBV28	TRBJ2-7	CASSRPTGTYEQYF	TGTGCCAGCAGTCGGCCGACAGGGACCTACGAGCAGTACTTC
.	few	TRBV7-2	TRBJ2-1	CASSPDSWTYNEQFF	TGTGCCAGCAGCCCTGACAGTTGGACCTACAATGAGCAGTTCTTC
.	.	TRBV10-2	TRBJ1-3	CASSERDTWAGNTIYF	TGCGCCAGCAGTGAGCGGGACACTTGGGCTGGAAACACCATATATTTT
TRBD1	.	TRBV5-4	TRBJ2-4	CASSQGQGMYF	TGTGCCAGCAGCCAGGGACAGGGGATGTACTTC
TRBD1	.	TRBV5-6	TRBJ1-2	CASSPDRGGNYGYTF	TGTGCCAGCAGCCCGGACAGGGGAGGTAACTATGGCTACACCTTC
TRBD2	.	TRBV6-6	TRBJ2-7	CASRWGTSSYEQYF	TGTGCCAGCAGGTGGGGGACTAGCTCCTACGAGCAGTACTTC
.	.	TRBV2	TRBJ2-5	CASSEASIQETQYF	TGTGCCAGCAGTGAAGCGTCCATTCAAGAGACCCAGTACTTC
TRBD1	.	TRBV2	TRBJ2-2	CASSRTGGGELFF	TGTGCCAGCAGTCGCACAGGGGGCGGGGAGCTGTTTTTT
.	few	TRBV28	TRBJ2-7	CASSLLYEQYF	TGTGCCAGCAGTTTGCTATACGAGCAGTACTTC
.	.	TRBV30	TRBJ2-7	CAWSLTSDPYEQYF	TGTGCCTGGAGTTTGACATCCGACCCCTACGAGCAGTACTTC
.	.	TRBV29-1	TRBJ2-5	CSVEGGSGETQYF	TGCAGCGTTGAAGGCGGTAGTGGGGAGACCCAGTACTTC
.	.	TRBV20-1	TRBJ2-5	CSARSRETQYF	TGCAGTGCTAGGAGTCGAGAGACCCAGTACTTC
TRBD1	.	TRBV27	TRBJ2-7	CASSSPTGSREQYF	TGTGCCAGCAGTTCCCCGACAGGGTCGCGGGAGCAGTACTTC
TRBD1	.	TRBV15	TRBJ1-5	CATSRERGTGLQPQHF	TGTGCCACCAGCAGAGAAAGGGGGACAGGGCTTCAGCCCCAGCATTTT
.	.	TRBV5-1	TRBJ1-4	CASSWLPQEKLFF	TGCGCCAGCAGCTGGTTGCCACAAGAAAAACTGTTTTTT
.	.	TRBV4-1	TRBJ2-1	CASSQDFAVVSYNEQFF	TGCGCCAGCAGCCAAGATTTCGCGGTTGTTTCCTACAATGAGCAGTTCTTC
TRBD1	.	TRBV7-9	TRBJ2-3	CASSFDRGTDTQYF	TGTGCCAGCAGCTTCGACAGGGGGACAGATACGCAGTATTTT
TRBD2	.	TRBV7-9	TRBJ2-7	CASSPPLGLAEDEQYF	TGTGCCAGCAGCCCTCCTCTAGGACTAGCGGAAGACGAGCAGTACTTC
TRBD2	once	TRBV28	TRBJ2-1	CASSLNRLFPSGRAHNEQFF	TGTGCCAGCAGTTTGAACAGGCTCTTTCCTAGCGGGAGGGCCCACAATGAGCAGTTCTTC
.	.	TRBV28	TRBJ1-3	CAALSRGASGNTIYF	TGTGCCGCTCTATCGCGGGGGGCGTCTGGAAACACCATATATTTT
.	.	TRBV30	TRBJ1-2	CAWNHGQGIGYGYTF	TGTGCCTGGAATCACGGGCAGGGCATTGGGTATGGCTACACCTTC
TRBD2	.	TRBV7-2	TRBJ2-1	CASSSVAGGHGEQFF	TGTGCCAGCAGCTCAGTAGCGGGAGGACACGGTGAGCAGTTCTTC
TRBD2	once	TRBV19	TRBJ2-1	CASSHGGLAGGREQFF	TGTGCCAGTAGTCACGGGGGACTAGCGGGGGGGAGGGAGCAGTTCTTC
.	.	TRBV9	TRBJ1-1	CASSGGGGVLNTEAFF	TGTGCCAGCAGCGGGGGTGGGGGGGTATTGAACACTGAAGCTTTCTTT
TRBD1	.	TRBV7-3	TRBJ2-1	CASSQSDRANEQFF	TGTGCCAGCAGCCAATCGGACAGGGCTAATGAGCAGTTCTTC
.	.	TRBV7-9	TRBJ2-1	CASSLIAAEQFF	TGTGCCAGCAGCTTAATAGCGGCTGAGCAGTTCTTC
TRBD2	.	TRBV28	TRBJ2-2	CASSLFLPLAGEAGELFF	TGTGCCAGCAGTTTATTCCTCCCCCTAGCGGGAGAAGCCGGGGAGCTGTTTTTT
.	once	TRBV29-1	TRBJ2-1	CSVTGTLNEQFF	TGCAGCGTAACCGGGACATTAAATGAGCAGTTCTTC
.	.	TRBV5-4	TRBJ2-1	CATQAAGFNEQFF	TGTGCCACCCAGGCGGCGGGTTTCAATGAGCAGTTCTTC
.	.	TRBV4-2	TRBJ2-1	CASSQYQIGRDTYNEQFF	TGTGCCAGCAGCCAATATCAGATAGGGCGGGATACCTACAATGAGCAGTTCTTC
.	.	TRBV6-4	TRBJ2-5	CASISRRKTQYF	TGTGCCAGCATTTCCCGGAGAAAGACCCAGTACTTC
TRBD1	.	TRBV7-2	TRBJ2-1	CASSPQTGFPYNEQFF	TGTGCCAGCAGCCCACAGACAGGGTTCCCCTACAATGAGCAGTTCTTC
TRBD1	once	TRBV5-1	TRBJ1-2	CASSLAGTGGYGYTF	TGCGCCAGCAGCTTAGCCGGGACAGGGGGCTATGGCTACACCTTC
.	.	TRBV27	TRBJ2-2	CASSFGQSTGELFF	TGTGCCAGCAGTTTTGGACAAAGCACCGGGGAGCTGTTTTTT
TRBD2	.	TRBV4-1	TRBJ2-5	CASSQDPLAGGPQETQYF	TGCGCCAGCAGCCAAGATCCGCTAGCGGGGGGGCCTCAAGAGACCCAGTACTTC
.	few	TRBV4-1	TRBJ2-4	CASSQDRAGPKRDIQYF	TGCGCCAGCAGCCAAGATAGGGCAGGCCCCAAGAGGGACATTCAGTACTTC
TRBD1	.	TRBV2	TRBJ2-3	CASSGDRGRDTQYF	TGTGCCAGCAGTGGAGACAGGGGTAGAGATACGCAGTATTTT
TRBD2	.	TRBV6-5	TRBJ2-5	CASSYRGGDLETQYF	TGTGCCAGCAGTTATCGCGGGGGGGACTTAGAGACCCAGTACTTC
TRBD2	.	TRBV7-3	TRBJ2-1	CASSIGTSGPDEQFF	TGTGCCAGCAGCATAGGGACTAGCGGGCCCGATGAGCAGTTCTTC
TRBD2	.	TRBV6-1	TRBJ2-7	CASSDLGLAVYEQYF	TGTGCCAGCAGTGATCTGGGACTAGCGGTTTACGAGCAGTACTTC
.	.	TRBV27	TRBJ2-1	CASSFSGGSDNEQFF	TGTGCCAGCAGTTTTTCTGGTGGGAGTGACAATGAGCAGTTCTTC
TRBD1	.	TRBV7-6	TRBJ1-2	CASSGQGGYGYTF	TGTGCCAGCAGCGGACAGGGGGGCTATGGCTACACCTTC
.	.	TRBV7-2	TRBJ2-1	CASSPRGGGGNNEQFF	TGTGCCAGCAGCCCCCGTGGAGGGGGGGGAAACAATGAGCAGTTCTTC
.	.	TRBV11-2	TRBJ1-1	CASSLADSTEAFF	TGTGCCAGCAGCTTAGCTGATAGCACTGAAGCTTTCTTT
TRBD2	.	TRBV11-2	TRBJ2-2	CASSHESGTSSDGELFF	TGTGCCAGCAGCCACGAATCCGGGACTAGCTCGGACGGGGAGCTGTTTTTT